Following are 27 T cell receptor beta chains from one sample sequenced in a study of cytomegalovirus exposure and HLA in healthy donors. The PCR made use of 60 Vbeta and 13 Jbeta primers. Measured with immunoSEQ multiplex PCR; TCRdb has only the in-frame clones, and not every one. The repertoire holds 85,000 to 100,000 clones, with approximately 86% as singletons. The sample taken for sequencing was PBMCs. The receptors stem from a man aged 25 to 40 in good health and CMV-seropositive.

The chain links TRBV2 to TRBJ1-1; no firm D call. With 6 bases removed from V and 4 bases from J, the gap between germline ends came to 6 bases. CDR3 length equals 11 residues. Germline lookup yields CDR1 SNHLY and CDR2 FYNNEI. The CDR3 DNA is TGTGCCAGCAGGAGGAGCACTGAAGCTTTCTTT. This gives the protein CASRRSTEAFF.

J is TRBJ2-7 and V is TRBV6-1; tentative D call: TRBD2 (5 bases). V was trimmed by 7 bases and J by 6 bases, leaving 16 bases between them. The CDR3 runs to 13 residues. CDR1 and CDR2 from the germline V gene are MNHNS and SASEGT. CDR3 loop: CASTGREVSEQYF. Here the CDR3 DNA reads TGTGCCAGCACTGGACGGGAAGTCTCCGAGCAGTACTTC.

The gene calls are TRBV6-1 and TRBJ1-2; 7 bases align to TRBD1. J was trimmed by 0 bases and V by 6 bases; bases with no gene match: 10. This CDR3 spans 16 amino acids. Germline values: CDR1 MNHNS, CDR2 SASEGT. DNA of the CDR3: TGTGCCAGCAGGGAATTAGGACAGGCGGCTAACTATGGCTACACCTTC. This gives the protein CASRELGQAANYGYTF.

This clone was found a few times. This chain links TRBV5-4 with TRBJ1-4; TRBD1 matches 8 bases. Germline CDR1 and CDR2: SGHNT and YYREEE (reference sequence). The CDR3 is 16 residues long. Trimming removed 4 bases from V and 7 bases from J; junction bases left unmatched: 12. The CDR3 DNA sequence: TGTGCCAGCAGCCGGACAGGGCTAATCGGGAGTGAAAAACTGTTTTTT. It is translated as CASSRTGLIGSEKLFF. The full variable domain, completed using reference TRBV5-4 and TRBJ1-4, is ETGVTQSPTHLIKTRGQQVTLRCSSQSGHNTVSWYQQALGQGPQFIFQYYREEENGRGNFPPRFSGLQFPNYSSELNVNALELDDSALYLCASSRTGLIGSEKLFFGSGTQLSVL.

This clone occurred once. The CDR3 sequence is CSVTAGQFNEQFF. DNA for the CDR3: TGCAGCGTGACGGCGGGACAGTTCAATGAGCAGTTCTTC. V and J are TRBV29-1 and TRBJ2-1; maybe TRBD1 (7 bases). The CDR3 runs 13 residues. Germline V CDR1 and CDR2: SQVTM, ANQGSEA. Trimming left V 6 bases short and J 6 bases short, with 15 bases between.

This CDR3 reads CASRGGTGMNTGELFF. The CDR3 region has the DNA TGTGCCAGTAGAGGTGGGACAGGGATGAACACCGGGGAGCTGTTTTTT. The rearrangement uses TRBV19 and TRBJ2-2; 9 bases fit TRBD1. This CDR3 has 16 residues. Germline loops: CDR1 LNHDA, CDR2 SQIVND (reference sequence). With V trimmed by 6 bases and J by 1 base, 6 bases remained unmatched.

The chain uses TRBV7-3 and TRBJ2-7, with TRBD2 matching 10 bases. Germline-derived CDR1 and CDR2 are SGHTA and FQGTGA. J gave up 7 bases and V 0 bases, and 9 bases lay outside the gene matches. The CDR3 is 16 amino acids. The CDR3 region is CASSLTVAGGPWEQYF. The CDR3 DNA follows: TGTGCCAGCAGCTTAACGGTAGCGGGAGGTCCTTGGGAGCAGTACTTC.

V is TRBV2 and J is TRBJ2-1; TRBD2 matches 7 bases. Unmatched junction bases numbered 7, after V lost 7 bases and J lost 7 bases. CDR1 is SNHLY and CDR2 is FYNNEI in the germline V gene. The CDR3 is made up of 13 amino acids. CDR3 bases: TGTGCCAGCATGACTAGCCGAAGAAATGAGCAGTTCTTC. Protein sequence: CASMTSRRNEQFF.

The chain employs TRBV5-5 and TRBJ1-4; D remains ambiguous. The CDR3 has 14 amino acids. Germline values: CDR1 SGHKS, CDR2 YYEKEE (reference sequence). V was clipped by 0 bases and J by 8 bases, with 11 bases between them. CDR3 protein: CASSLEGRREKLFF. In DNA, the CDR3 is TGTGCCAGCAGCTTGGAAGGGAGGCGAGAAAAACTGTTTTTT.

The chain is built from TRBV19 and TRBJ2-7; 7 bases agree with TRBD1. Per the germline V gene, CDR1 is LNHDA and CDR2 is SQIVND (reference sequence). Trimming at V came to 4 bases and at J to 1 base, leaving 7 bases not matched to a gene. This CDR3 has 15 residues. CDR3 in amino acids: CASSTRQGRSYEQYF. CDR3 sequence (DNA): TGTGCCAGTAGTACCAGACAGGGCAGGTCCTACGAGCAGTACTTC.

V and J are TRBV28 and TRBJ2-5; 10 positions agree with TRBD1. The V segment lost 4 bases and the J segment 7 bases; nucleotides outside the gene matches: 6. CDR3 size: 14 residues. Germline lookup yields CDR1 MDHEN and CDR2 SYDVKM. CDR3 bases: TGTGCCAGCAGTTACCGGGACAGGGGTGGGACCCAGTACTTC. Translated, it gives CASSYRDRGGTQYF.

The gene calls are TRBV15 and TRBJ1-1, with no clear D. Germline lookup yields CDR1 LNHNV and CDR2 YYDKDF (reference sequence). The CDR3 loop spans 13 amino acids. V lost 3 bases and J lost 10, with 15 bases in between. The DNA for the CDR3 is TGTGCCACCAGCAGGGATAAACAGACCCTAGCTTTCTTT. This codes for CATSRDKQTLAFF.

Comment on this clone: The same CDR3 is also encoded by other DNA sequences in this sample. CDR3 sequence reads: CASSLDNRDQETQYF. In nucleotides, the CDR3 is TGTGCCAGCAGCTTGGATAACAGGGACCAAGAGACCCAGTACTTC. The gene calls are TRBV5-4 and TRBJ2-5; D might be TRBD1 (6 bases). Germline CDR1 and CDR2: SGHNT and YYREEE (reference sequence). The CDR3 extends over 15 amino acids. V was trimmed by 0 bases and J by 0 bases, leaving 9 bases between them. Looking up the rest from reference TRBV5-4 and TRBJ2-5 gives the full variable domain: ETGVTQSPTHLIKTRGQQVTLRCSSQSGHNTVSWYQQALGQGPQFIFQYYREEENGRGNFPPRFSGLQFPNYSSELNVNALELDDSALYLCASSLDNRDQETQYFGPGTRLLVL.

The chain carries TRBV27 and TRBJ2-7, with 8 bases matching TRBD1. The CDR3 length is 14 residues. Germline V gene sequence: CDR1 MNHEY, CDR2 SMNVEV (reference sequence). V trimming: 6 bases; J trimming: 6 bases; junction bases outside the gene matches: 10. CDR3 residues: CASSRTGYSGEQYF. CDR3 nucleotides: TGTGCCAGCAGCCGGACAGGGTATTCTGGCGAGCAGTACTTC.

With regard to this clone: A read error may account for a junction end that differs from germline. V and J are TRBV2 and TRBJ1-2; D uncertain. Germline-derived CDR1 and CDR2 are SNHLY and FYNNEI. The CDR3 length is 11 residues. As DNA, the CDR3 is TGTGCCAGCAGTCTCAGACTGGGTGCCCACTTC. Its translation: CASSLRLGAHF.

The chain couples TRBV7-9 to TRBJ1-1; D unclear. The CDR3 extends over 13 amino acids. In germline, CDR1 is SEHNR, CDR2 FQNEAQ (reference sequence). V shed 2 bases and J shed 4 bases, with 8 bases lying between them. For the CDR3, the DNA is TGTGCCAGCAGCTTATCGGAGGGCACTGAAGCTTTCTTT. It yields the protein CASSLSEGTEAFF.

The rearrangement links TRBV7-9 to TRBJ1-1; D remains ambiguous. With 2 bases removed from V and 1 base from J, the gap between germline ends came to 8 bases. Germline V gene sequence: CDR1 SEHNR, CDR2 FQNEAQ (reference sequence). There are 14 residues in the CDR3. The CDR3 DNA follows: TGTGCCAGCAGCTTATACAGCACGAACACTGAAGCTTTCTTT. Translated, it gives CASSLYSTNTEAFF.

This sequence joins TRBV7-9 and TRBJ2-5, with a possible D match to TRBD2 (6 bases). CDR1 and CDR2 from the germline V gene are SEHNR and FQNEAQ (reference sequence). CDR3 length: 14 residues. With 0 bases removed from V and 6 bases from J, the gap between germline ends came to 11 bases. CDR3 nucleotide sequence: TGTGCCAGCAGCTTAGCTAGCGGCTACCAGACCCAGTACTTC. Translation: CASSLASGYQTQYF.

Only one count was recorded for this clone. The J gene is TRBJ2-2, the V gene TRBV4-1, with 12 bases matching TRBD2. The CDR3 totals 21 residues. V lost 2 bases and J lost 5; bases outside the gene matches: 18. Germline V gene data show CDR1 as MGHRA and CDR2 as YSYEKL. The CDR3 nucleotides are TGCGCCAGCAGCCAAACAAAAGTGAGACTAGCGGGAGCGGGCTGGACCGGGGAGCTGTTTTTT. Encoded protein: CASSQTKVRLAGAGWTGELFF.

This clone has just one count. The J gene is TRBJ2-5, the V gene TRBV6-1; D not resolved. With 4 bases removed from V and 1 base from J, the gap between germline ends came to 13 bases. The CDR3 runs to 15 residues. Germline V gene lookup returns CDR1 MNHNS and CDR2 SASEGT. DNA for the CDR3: TGTGCCAGCAGTGCGTACAGCCAAATCCAAGAGACCCAGTACTTC. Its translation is CASSAYSQIQETQYF.

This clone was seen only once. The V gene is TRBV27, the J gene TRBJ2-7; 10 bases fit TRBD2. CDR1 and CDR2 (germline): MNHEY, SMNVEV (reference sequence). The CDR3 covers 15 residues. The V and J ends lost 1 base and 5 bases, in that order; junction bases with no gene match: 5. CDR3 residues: CASSLLASGSNEQYF. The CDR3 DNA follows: TGTGCCAGCAGTTTATTGGCTAGCGGGAGCAACGAGCAGTACTTC.

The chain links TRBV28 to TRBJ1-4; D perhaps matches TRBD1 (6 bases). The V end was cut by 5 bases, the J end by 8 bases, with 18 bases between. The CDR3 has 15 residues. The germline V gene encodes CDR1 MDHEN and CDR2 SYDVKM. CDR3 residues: CASSPLGRGAEKLFF. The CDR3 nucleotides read TGTGCCAGCAGTCCCCTAGGGCGGGGGGCGGAAAAACTGTTTTTT.

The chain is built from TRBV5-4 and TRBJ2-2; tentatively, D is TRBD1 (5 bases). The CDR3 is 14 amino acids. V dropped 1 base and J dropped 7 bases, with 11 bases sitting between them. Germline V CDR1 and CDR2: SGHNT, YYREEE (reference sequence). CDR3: CASSLLGPDGELFF. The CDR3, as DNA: TGTGCCAGCAGCTTGTTGGGGCCGGACGGGGAGCTGTTTTTT. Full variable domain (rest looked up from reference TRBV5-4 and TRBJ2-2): ETGVTQSPTHLIKTRGQQVTLRCSSQSGHNTVSWYQQALGQGPQFIFQYYREEENGRGNFPPRFSGLQFPNYSSELNVNALELDDSALYLCASSLLGPDGELFFGEGSRLTVL.

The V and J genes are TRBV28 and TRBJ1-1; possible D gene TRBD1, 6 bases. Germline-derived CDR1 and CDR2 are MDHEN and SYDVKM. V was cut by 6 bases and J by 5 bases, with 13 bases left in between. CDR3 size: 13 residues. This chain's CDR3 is CASRRLTGTEAFF. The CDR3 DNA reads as TGTGCCAGCAGAAGACTTACAGGGACTGAAGCTTTCTTT.

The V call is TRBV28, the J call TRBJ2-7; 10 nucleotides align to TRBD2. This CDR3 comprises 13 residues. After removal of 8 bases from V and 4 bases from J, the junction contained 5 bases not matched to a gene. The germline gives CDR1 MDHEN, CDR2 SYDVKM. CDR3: CASQAGGRYEQYF. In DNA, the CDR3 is TGTGCCAGCCAAGCGGGAGGGCGTTACGAGCAGTACTTC.

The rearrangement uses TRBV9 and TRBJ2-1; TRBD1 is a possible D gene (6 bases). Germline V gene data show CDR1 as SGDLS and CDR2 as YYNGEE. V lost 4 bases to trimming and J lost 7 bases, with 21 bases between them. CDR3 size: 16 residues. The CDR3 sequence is CASSKVGRGQWNEQFF. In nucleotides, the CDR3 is TGTGCCAGCAGCAAGGTAGGCAGGGGACAATGGAATGAGCAGTTCTTC.

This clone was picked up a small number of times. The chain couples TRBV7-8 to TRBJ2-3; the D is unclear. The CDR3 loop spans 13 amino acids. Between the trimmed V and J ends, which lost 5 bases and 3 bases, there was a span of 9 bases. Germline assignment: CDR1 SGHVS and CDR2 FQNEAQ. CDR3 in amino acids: CASSPARTDTQYF. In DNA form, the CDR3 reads TGTGCCAGCAGCCCCGCCAGGACAGATACGCAGTATTTT. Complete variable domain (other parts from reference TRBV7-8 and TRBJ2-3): GAGVSQSPRYKVAKRGQDVALRCDPISGHVSLFWYQQALGQGPEFLTYFQNEAQLDKSGLPSDRFFAERPEGSVSTLKIQRTQQEDSAVYLCASSPARTDTQYFGPGTRLTVL.